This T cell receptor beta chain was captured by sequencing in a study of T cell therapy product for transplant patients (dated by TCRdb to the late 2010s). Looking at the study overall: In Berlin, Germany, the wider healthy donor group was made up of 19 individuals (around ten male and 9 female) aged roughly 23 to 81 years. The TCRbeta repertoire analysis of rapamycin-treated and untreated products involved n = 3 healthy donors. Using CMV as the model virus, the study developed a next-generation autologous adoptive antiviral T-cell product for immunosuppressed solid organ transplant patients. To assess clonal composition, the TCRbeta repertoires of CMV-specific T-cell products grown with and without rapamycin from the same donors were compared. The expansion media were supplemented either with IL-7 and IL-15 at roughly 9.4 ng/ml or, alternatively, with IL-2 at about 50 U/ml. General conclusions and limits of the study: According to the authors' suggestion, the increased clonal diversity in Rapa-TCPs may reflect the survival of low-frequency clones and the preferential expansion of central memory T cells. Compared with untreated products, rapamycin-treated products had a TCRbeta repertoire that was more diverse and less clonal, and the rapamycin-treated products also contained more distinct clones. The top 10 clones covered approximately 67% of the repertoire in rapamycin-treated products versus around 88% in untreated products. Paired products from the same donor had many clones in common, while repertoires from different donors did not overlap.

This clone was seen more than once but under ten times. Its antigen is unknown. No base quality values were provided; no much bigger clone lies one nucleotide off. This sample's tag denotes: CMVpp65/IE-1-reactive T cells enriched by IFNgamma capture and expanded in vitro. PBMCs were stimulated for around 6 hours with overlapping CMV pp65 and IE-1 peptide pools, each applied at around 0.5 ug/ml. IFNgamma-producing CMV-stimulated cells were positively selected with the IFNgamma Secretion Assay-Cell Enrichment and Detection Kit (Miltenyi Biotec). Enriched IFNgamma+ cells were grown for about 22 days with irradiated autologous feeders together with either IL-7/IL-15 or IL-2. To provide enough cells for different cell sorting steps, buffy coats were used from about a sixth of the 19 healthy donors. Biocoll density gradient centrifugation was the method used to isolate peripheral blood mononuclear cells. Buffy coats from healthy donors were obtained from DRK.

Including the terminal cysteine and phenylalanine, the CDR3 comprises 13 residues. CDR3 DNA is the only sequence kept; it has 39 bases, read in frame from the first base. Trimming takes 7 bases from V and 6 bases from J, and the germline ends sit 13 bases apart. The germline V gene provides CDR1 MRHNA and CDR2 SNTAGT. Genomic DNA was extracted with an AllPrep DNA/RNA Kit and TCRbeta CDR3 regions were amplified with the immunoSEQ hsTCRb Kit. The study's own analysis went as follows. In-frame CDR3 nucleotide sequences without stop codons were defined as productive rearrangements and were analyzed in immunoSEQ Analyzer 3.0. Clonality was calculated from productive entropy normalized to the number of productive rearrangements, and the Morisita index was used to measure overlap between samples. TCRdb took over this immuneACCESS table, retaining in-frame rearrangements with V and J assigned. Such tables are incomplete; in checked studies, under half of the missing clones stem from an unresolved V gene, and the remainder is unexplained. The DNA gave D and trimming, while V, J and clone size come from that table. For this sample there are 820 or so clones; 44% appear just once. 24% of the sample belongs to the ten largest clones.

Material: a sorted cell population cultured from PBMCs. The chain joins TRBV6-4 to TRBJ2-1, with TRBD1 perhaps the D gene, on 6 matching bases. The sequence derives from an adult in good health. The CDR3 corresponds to CASKGDNTNEQFF. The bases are TGTGCCAGCAAAGGGGACAACACCAATGAGCAGTTCTTC.